The 10 T cell receptor beta chains given below trace back to one sample, sequenced in a study of spatial heterogeneity in lung cancer. TCRdb re-analysed the 5' RACE reads in MiXCR, keeping a single row per CDR3 protein. This sample has around 45,000 distinct CDR3 sequences; about 23% occur once, and the top ten carry less than 8.5%. Time point: blood at routine non-recurrence follow-up after resection. Sequencing was performed on PBMCs, taken at follow-up. The receptors here all came from a female donor with early-stage non-small cell lung cancer.

The chain is built from TRBV28 and TRBJ1-4; D unresolved. V lost 6 bases to trimming and J lost 7 bases, with 18 bases between them. This CDR3 has 15 residues. Germline CDR1 and CDR2: MDHEN and SYDVKM. The CDR3: CASSPRLGRGEKLFF. The CDR3, as DNA: TGTGCCAGCAGCCCCCGATTAGGGCGCGGTGAAAAACTGTTTTTT.

The table lists this clonotype with a few counts. The chain has TRBV7-9 and TRBJ1-1; 9 positions agree with TRBD1. Germline V gene lookup returns CDR1 SEHNR and CDR2 FQNEAQ (reference sequence). J gave up 11 bases and V 1 base, and 8 bases lay outside the gene matches. The CDR3 spans 14 residues. The CDR3 DNA reads as TGTGCCAGCAGCTTAGGTGCCACAGGGGGCGAGGCTTTCTTT. It encodes CASSLGATGGEAFF. Full variable domain (rest looked up from reference TRBV7-9 and TRBJ1-1): DTGVSQNPRHKITKRGQNVTFRCDPISEHNRLYWYRQTLGQGPEFLTYFQNEAQLEKSRLLSDRFSAERPKGSFSTLEIQRTEQGDSAMYLCASSLGATGGEAFFGQGTRLTVV.

The CDR3 sequence: CASSQGELASGELFF. The CDR3 coding sequence is TGTGCCAGCAGTCAGGGTGAACTAGCTTCCGGGGAGCTGTTTTTT. The chain carries TRBV2 and TRBJ2-2; the D gene is possibly TRBD2 (6 bases). This CDR3 is built from 15 residues. Trimming left V 5 bases short and J 6 bases short, with 16 bases between. Germline V lookup: CDR1 SNHLY, CDR2 FYNNEI.

This clonotype was detected ten times or more. The rearrangement links TRBV27 to TRBJ2-1; 9 bases align to TRBD1. Germline CDR1 and CDR2: MNHEY and SMNVEV (reference sequence). The CDR3 is 15 amino acids. The V gene end was trimmed by 5 bases and the J gene end by 9 bases; junction bases not matched to a gene: 11. CDR3 protein: CASSPRSGTGSEQFF. CDR3 DNA: TGTGCCAGCAGTCCACGCTCCGGGACAGGGAGTGAGCAGTTCTTC.

In the case of this clonotype: The conserved final phenylalanine or tryptophan is absent from the CDR3, which likely points to a read error. J is TRBJ2-5 and V is TRBV11-2, with TRBD1 identical over 9 bases. Germline V gene lookup returns CDR1 SGHAT and CDR2 FQNNGV. V lost 6 bases to trimming and J lost 5 bases; unmatched junction nucleotides: 7. This CDR3 spans 14 amino acids. The CDR3 spells CASSTYRGRETQYI. Here the CDR3 DNA reads TGTGCCAGCAGTACATACAGGGGGCGGGAGACCCAGTACATC.

This clonotype was seen a few times. The chain is built from TRBV3-1 and TRBJ1-2; possibly TRBD1 for D (5 bases). Germline V CDR1 and CDR2: LGHDT, YNNKEL (reference sequence). V lost 2 bases to trimming and J lost 4 bases, with 11 bases between them. The CDR3 loop spans 14 amino acids. This CDR3 reads CASSQSSGGYGYTF. CDR3 nucleotides: TGTGCCAGCAGCCAATCTTCCGGGGGCTATGGCTACACCTTC.

This clonotype was found many times. The chain uses TRBV12-3 or TRBV12-4 and TRBJ2-2; D call uncertain. The CDR3 length is 12 residues. V was clipped by 5 bases and J by 6 bases, with 7 bases between them. The DNA for the CDR3 is TGTGCCAGCAGTCTCCAACCCGGGGAGCTGTTTTTT. Its protein product is CASSLQPGELFF.

In this sample, this clonotype turned up a few times. V usage is TRBV12-3 or TRBV12-4 and J usage is TRBJ1-6, with D possibly matching TRBD1 (6 bases). This CDR3 is built from 14 residues. Trimming cost V 3 bases and J 8 bases, with 11 bases left between them. The CDR3 region has the DNA TGTGCCAGCAGTTTGAGGTCAGGGGATTCACCCCTCCACTTT. Its protein product is CASSLRSGDSPLHF.

This clonotype showed up just once. The chain uses TRBV7-9 and TRBJ1-1; D gene unclear. Germline V gives CDR1 SEHNR, CDR2 FQNEAQ (reference sequence). CDR3 length equals 13 residues. V lost 6 bases and J lost 1, with 9 bases in between. The CDR3: CASRNRGNTEAFF. CDR3 sequence (DNA): TGTGCCAGCAGAAACCGGGGGAACACTGAAGCTTTCTTT.

This clonotype was counted between two and nine times. This chain joins TRBV9 and TRBJ1-6; possible D gene TRBD1, 5 bases. Germline loops: CDR1 SGDLS, CDR2 YYNGEE. The CDR3 runs 15 residues. Trimming took 4 bases from V and 9 from J, leaving 17 bases between them. CDR3 protein: CASSKGPRRASPLHF. CDR3 sequence (DNA): TGTGCCAGCAGCAAGGGGCCCCGGAGGGCTTCACCCCTCCACTTT.